The rows below give T cell receptor beta chains drawn from one sample of a study of T cell clonotyping in hematopoietic cell transplantation. TCRdb's copy holds only in-frame clones and misses some; the assay was immunoSEQ multiplex PCR. The repertoire has tens of thousands of clones, 70% to 90% of them found once; the top ten carry around 5.5%. This sample comprised peripheral blood mononuclear cells, obtained before stem cell transplant. Every receptor here comes from a man between 60 and 75 years old with biphenotypic leukemia. Some clones in this sample may be carry-over from other donors' samples. Each CDR3 is given with its conserved first and last residue. A D gene is named only where the DNA matches it firmly. Expanded clones are given a class, and other clones once, few, many or no size at all.

-	few	TRBV2	TRBJ1-4	CASSDARDSEKLFF	TGTGCCAGCAGTGATGCCAGGGATTCCGAAAAACTGTTTTTT
-	-	TRBV5-5	TRBJ1-5	CASSPRAGYDQPQHF	TGTGCCAGCAGCCCCCGGGCAGGGTATGATCAGCCCCAGCATTTT
-	-	TRBV6-6	TRBJ2-3	CASSYEGGTDTQYF	TGTGCCAGCAGTTATGAGGGAGGCACAGATACGCAGTATTTT
TRBD2	-	TRBV28	TRBJ2-7	CASSLLGGRAYEQYF	TGTGCCAGCAGTTTATTAGGCGGGAGGGCCTACGAGCAGTACTTC
-	once	TRBV5-1	TRBJ2-7	CASSFSVAEPSYEQYF	TGCGCCAGCAGCTTCTCGGTGGCAGAGCCCTCCTACGAGCAGTACTTC
-	-	TRBV4-2	TRBJ1-2	CASSQEGEGGYGYTF	TGTGCCAGCAGCCAAGAAGGTGAGGGGGGCTATGGCTACACCTTC
TRBD2	-	TRBV4-1	TRBJ2-1	CASSQEWRLASGEQFF	TGCGCCAGCAGCCAAGAGTGGAGACTAGCTAGTGGTGAGCAGTTCTTC
TRBD1	-	TRBV2	TRBJ1-4	CASRGTASEKLFF	TGTGCCAGCAGGGGGACAGCCTCCGAAAAACTGTTTTTT
TRBD2	-	TRBV29-1	TRBJ2-7	CSVADPPLAGAEQYF	TGCAGCGTTGCCGACCCTCCTCTAGCGGGAGCCGAGCAGTACTTC
-	few	TRBV11-2	TRBJ2-2	CASSLGQGTGELFF	TGTGCCAGCAGCTTAGGTCAGGGGACCGGGGAGCTGTTTTTT
TRBD2	few	TRBV7-3	TRBJ2-1	CASSLTRGGEQFF	TGTGCCAGCAGCTTAACCCGGGGGGGTGAGCAGTTCTTC
TRBD1	-	TRBV19	TRBJ1-1	CASSITGGRGDTEAFF	TGTGCCAGTAGTATCACAGGGGGCCGGGGGGACACTGAAGCTTTCTTT
-	few	TRBV4-3	TRBJ1-6	CASSQDRGGKPLHF	TGCGCCAGCAGCCAAGATCGGGGTGGCAAGCCCCTCCACTTT
-	-	TRBV30	TRBJ2-2	CAWSVQAGELFF	TGTGCCTGGAGTGTACAGGCCGGGGAGCTGTTTTTT
TRBD2	-	TRBV4-2	TRBJ2-3	CASSQERKVPGLAGGDTQYF	TGTGCCAGCAGCCAAGAGCGTAAGGTCCCGGGACTAGCGGGAGGGGATACGCAGTATTTT
-	-	TRBV19	TRBJ2-4	CASSKVVAPSARNIQYF	TGTGCCAGTAGTAAAGTAGTGGCACCCTCGGCAAGGAACATTCAGTACTTC
-	-	TRBV4-1	TRBJ1-4	CASSQATELNEKLFF	TGCGCCAGCAGCCAAGCAACAGAACTCAATGAAAAACTGTTTTTT
-	-	TRBV4-1	TRBJ1-2	CASSQVRYEGRGGYTF	TGCGCCAGCAGCCAAGTGCGGTACGAGGGCCGCGGTGGCTACACCTTC
-	-	TRBV2	TRBJ1-3	CASSVEAAGNTIYF	TGTGCCAGCAGTGTAGAAGCGGCTGGAAACACCATATATTTT
-	-	TRBV28	TRBJ1-1	CASTDIRVLRGTEAFF	TGTGCCAGCACCGATATACGGGTATTGAGGGGGACTGAAGCTTTCTTT
-	-	TRBV19	TRBJ1-1	CASSVPAEPGAEAFF	TGTGCCAGTAGTGTTCCCGCGGAGCCGGGGGCTGAAGCTTTCTTT
-	-	TRBV28	TRBJ2-7	CATHQGVSEQYF	TGTGCCACCCACCAGGGAGTAAGCGAGCAGTACTTC
-	once	TRBV4-1	TRBJ1-5	CASSQGYGQRNQPQHF	TGCGCCAGCAGCCAGGGTTATGGACAGCGCAATCAGCCCCAGCATTTT
-	-	TRBV7-2	TRBJ1-3	CASRAGGSGNTIYF	TGTGCCAGCAGGGCGGGGGGCTCTGGAAACACCATATATTTT
TRBD2	-	TRBV10-3	TRBJ2-2	CAISPSPILAGETGELFF	TGTGCCATCAGCCCCTCGCCTATACTAGCGGGAGAGACCGGGGAGCTGTTTTTT
-	-	TRBV6-5	TRBJ1-4	CASSKNRESGEKLFF	TGTGCCAGCAGTAAGAACAGGGAATCGGGCGAAAAACTGTTTTTT
-	-	TRBV7-2	TRBJ1-1	CASSPTGGNTEAFF	TGTGCCAGCAGCCCTACGGGGGGGAACACTGAAGCTTTCTTT
-	-	TRBV6-5	TRBJ1-1	CASSYSGDMNTEAFF	TGTGCCAGCAGTTACTCCGGGGACATGAACACTGAAGCTTTCTTT
-	-	TRBV14	TRBJ2-5	CASSPGRGLQETQYF	TGTGCCAGCAGTCCCGGCAGGGGTCTACAAGAGACCCAGTACTTC
TRBD2	once	TRBV4-1	TRBJ2-2	CASSQSKREGSGTGELFF	TGCGCCAGCAGCCAAAGCAAGCGGGAGGGCTCAGGGACCGGGGAGCTGTTTTTT
-	-	TRBV7-2	TRBJ1-2	CASSAYPIRGRVRSGYTF	TGTGCCAGCAGCGCGTATCCAATCCGGGGTCGGGTAAGGAGTGGCTACACCTTC
-	few	TRBV25-1	TRBJ1-2	CASSDRGYGYTF	TGTGCCAGCAGTGACAGGGGCTATGGCTACACCTTC
-	-	TRBV4-1	TRBJ1-2	CASSQGGLDGYTF	TGCGCCAGCAGCCAAGGCGGACTCGATGGCTACACCTTC
TRBD1	-	TRBV2	TRBJ1-4	CASRDRTPNEKLFF	TGTGCCAGCAGGGACAGGACCCCAAATGAAAAACTGTTTTTT
TRBD2	-	TRBV30	TRBJ2-5	CAWRSASGRAVGETQYF	TGTGCCTGGAGGTCCGCTAGCGGGAGGGCCGTGGGGGAGACCCAGTACTTC
TRBD2	-	TRBV28	TRBJ2-2	CASRGLGTRYTGELFF	TGTGCCAGCAGGGGGCTTGGGACTAGGTACACCGGGGAGCTGTTTTTT
TRBD2	-	TRBV7-8	TRBJ2-1	CASSPSVAGAYNEQFF	TGTGCCAGCAGCCCATCCGTAGCGGGAGCGTACAATGAGCAGTTCTTC
-	-	TRBV28	TRBJ2-7	CASSRAGLGYEQYF	TGTGCCAGCAGTCGCGCAGGGCTTGGCTACGAGCAGTACTTC
-	-	TRBV29-1	TRBJ2-7	CSVSSVASYEQYF	TGCAGCGTTTCTTCCGTAGCCTCCTACGAGCAGTACTTC
-	-	TRBV30	TRBJ1-5	CACATVTSDQPQHF	TGTGCCTGCGCGACAGTGACTTCCGATCAGCCCCAGCATTTT
-	-	TRBV4-1	TRBJ2-1	CASSQGTSGIRDEQFF	TGCGCCAGCAGCCAAGGCACTTCCGGAATTCGAGATGAGCAGTTCTTC
-	once	TRBV28	TRBJ2-5	CATYHGNQETQYF	TGTGCCACCTACCACGGGAACCAAGAGACCCAGTACTTC
-	-	TRBV19	TRBJ2-2	CASSTKGLLNTGELFF	TGTGCCAGTAGTACAAAGGGGCTCTTGAACACCGGGGAGCTGTTTTTT